This record covers a single TCR beta chain. Its antigen is still unknown. A much larger clone differs from this one at a single base, so this may be a read error. The CDR3 ends on some other residue instead of the conserved phenylalanine or tryptophan, so this is likely a read error. V was clipped by 0 bases and J by 2 bases, with 8 bases between them. In germline, CDR1 is LGHDT, CDR2 YNNKEL (reference sequence). The length of the CDR3 is 14 residues. These data originate in a study of T cells in Graves' hyperthyroidism and ophthalmopathy. Overall study: Peripheral blood collection took place at initial diagnosis, before any treatment. Overall study findings and caveats: Among clonotypes expanded in thyroid above 0.001, most were also found in blood. Model output signaled ophthalmopathy a median approximately 6.2 months ahead of onset.

Amplified TCR beta CDR3 regions derived from RNA transcripts. During a first-round RT-PCR of the TCR CDR3, the HTBI primer set was used. TCRdb processed the multiplex PCR reads anew with MiXCR; each CDR3 protein has one entry. This table holds around 620,000 distinct CDR3 sequences, around 15% found once. Diagnoses were made from clinical symptoms, serum measures (thyroxine and TRAb), thyroid ultrasound and orbital computed tomography. The rearrangement uses TRBV3-1 and TRBJ2-7; D is possibly TRBD1 (5 bases). Sequenced material: blood. This receptor was taken from a woman aged 30 to 39 with Graves' hyperthyroidism. CDR3 region: CASSQDWGPYEQYL. The DNA of the CDR3 is TGTGCCAGCAGCCAAGATTGGGGCCCCTACGAGCAGTACCTC.